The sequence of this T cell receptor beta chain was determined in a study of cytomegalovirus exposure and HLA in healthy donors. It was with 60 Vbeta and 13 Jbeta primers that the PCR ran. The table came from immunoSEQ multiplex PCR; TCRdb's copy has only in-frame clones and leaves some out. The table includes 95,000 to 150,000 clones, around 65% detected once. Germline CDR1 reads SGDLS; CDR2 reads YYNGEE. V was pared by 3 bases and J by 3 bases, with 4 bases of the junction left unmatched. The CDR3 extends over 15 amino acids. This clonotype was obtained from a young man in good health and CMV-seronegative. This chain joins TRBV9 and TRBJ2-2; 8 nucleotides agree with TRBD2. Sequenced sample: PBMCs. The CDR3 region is CASSAGGAYTGELFF. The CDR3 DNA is TGTGCCAGCAGCGCCGGGGGGGCATACACCGGGGAGCTGTTTTTT. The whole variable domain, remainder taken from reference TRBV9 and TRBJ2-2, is DSGVTQTPKHLITATGQRVTLRCSPRSGDLSVYWYQQSLDQGLQFLIQYYNGEERAKGNILERFSAQQFPDLHSELNLSSLELGDSALYFCASSAGGAYTGELFFGEGSRLTVL.